This T cell receptor beta chain was recorded in a study of T cells in Graves' hyperthyroidism and ophthalmopathy. At least ten counts were recorded for this clonotype. What was amplified from RNA transcripts were TCR beta CDR3 regions. The HTBI primer set drove a first-round RT-PCR of the TCR CDR3. TCRdb processed the multiplex PCR reads anew with MiXCR; each CDR3 protein has one entry. The sample comprises about 290,000 distinct CDR3 sequences, 15% to 20% of which are singletons, and less than 70% rests with the top ten. There are 13 residues in the CDR3. Germline V gene sequence: CDR1 PRHDT, CDR2 FYEKMQ (reference sequence). With V trimmed by 8 bases and J by 2 bases, 4 bases remained unmatched.

Sequencing input: blood. The origin of this receptor is a woman aged 60-75 years with Graves' ophthalmopathy. The chain employs TRBV13 and TRBJ2-3, with 7 positions matching TRBD1. The CDR3 is CASYGQDTDTQYF. CDR3 sequence (DNA): TGTGCCAGCTATGGACAGGACACAGATACGCAGTATTTT.